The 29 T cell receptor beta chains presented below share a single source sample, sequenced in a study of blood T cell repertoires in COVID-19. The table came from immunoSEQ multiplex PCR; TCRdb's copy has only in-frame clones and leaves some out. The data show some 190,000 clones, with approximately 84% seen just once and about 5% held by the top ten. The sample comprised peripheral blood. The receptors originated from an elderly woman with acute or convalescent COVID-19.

Here the CDR3 reads CASSFSGGPYEQYF. The CDR3 region has the DNA TGTGCCAGTAGTTTCTCAGGGGGCCCCTACGAGCAGTACTTC. This chain links TRBV19 with TRBJ2-7, with 8 bases lining up with TRBD1. CDR1 LNHDA and CDR2 SQIVND come from the germline V gene (reference sequence). The CDR3 is 14 amino acids. Trimming removed 5 bases from V and 2 bases from J; junction bases left unmatched: 5.

CDR3 nucleotide sequence: TGCGCCAGCAGCTCGACTCCGGGACAGGGTACCCACGAGCAGTACTTC. This translates into CASSSTPGQGTHEQYF. The chain has TRBV5-1 and TRBJ2-7; 9 nucleotides match TRBD1. This CDR3 is built from 16 residues. Per germline, CDR1 SGHRS and CDR2 YFSETQ. Losses at the gene ends were 3 bases for V and 5 bases for J; bases not matched to a gene: 12. Full variable domain (remainder filled in from reference TRBV5-1 and TRBJ2-7): KAGVTQTPRYLIKTRGQQVTLSCSPISGHRSVSWYQQTPGQGLQFLFEYFSETQRNKGNFPGRFSGRQFSNSRSEMNVSTLELGDSALYLCASSSTPGQGTHEQYFGPGTRLTVT.

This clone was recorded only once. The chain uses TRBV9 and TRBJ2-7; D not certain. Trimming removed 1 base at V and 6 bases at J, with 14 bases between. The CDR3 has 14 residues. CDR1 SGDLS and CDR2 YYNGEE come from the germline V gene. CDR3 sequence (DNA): TGTGCCAGCAGCGTACTCCCCCTCAGCGCCGAGCAGTACTTC. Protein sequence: CASSVLPLSAEQYF.

The CDR3 here is CASRRTAKYEQYF. For the CDR3, the DNA is TGTGCCAGCAGAAGGACAGCGAAGTACGAGCAGTACTTC. The rearrangement joins TRBV6-5 to TRBJ2-7; tentatively, D is TRBD1 (6 bases). The germline V gene has CDR1 MNHEY and CDR2 SVGAGI. Trimming removed 6 bases at V and 4 bases at J, with 13 bases between. The length of the CDR3 is 13 residues.

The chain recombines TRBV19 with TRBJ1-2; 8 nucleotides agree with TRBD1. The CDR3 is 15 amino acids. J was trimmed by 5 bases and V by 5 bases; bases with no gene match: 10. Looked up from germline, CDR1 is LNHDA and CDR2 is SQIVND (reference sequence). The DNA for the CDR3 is TGTGCCAGTAGTCGACAGGGGAGCGTTACTTATGGCTACACCTTC. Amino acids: CASSRQGSVTYGYTF. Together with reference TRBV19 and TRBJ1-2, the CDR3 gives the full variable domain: DGGITQSPKYLFRKEGQNVTLSCEQNLNHDAMYWYRQDPGQGLRLIYYSQIVNDFQKGDIAEGYSVSREKKESFPLTVTSAQKNPTAFYLCASSRQGSVTYGYTFGSGTRLTVV.

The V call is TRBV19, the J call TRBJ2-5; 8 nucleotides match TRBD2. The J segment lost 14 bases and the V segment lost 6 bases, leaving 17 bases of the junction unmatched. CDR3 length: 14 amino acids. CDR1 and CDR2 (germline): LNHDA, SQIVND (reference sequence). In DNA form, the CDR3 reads TGTGCCAGTAGAACAATGTTAGCGGGGAGGCCGATTTACTTC. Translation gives CASRTMLAGRPIYF.

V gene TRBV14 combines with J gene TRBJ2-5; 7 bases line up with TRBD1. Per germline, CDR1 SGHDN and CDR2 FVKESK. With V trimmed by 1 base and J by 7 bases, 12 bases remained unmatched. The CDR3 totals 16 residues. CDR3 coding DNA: TGTGCCAGCAGCCAAGTATTTAGCAGGGGGATGGTGACCCAGTACTTC. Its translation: CASSQVFSRGMVTQYF.

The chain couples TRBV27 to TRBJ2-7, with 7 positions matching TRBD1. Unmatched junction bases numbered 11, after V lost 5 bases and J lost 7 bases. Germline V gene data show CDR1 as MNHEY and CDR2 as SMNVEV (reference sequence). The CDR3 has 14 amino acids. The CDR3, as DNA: TGTGCCAGCAGTCGGTCCCTCGTACAGGGGGAGCAGTACTTC. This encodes CASSRSLVQGEQYF.

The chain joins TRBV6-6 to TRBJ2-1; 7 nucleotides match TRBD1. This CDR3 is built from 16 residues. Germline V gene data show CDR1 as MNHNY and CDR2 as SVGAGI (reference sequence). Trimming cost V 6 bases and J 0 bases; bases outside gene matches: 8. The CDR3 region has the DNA TGTGCCAGCAGCCAAGGACAGGCGAGCTCCTACAATGAGCAGTTCTTC. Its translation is CASSQGQASSYNEQFF.

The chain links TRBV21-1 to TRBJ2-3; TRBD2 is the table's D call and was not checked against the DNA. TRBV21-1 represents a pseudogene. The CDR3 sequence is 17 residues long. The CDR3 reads CASQSPRAGPITDTQYF. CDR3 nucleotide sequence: TGTGCCAGCCAATCCCCCCGAGCGGGACCGATCACAGATACGCAGTATTTT.

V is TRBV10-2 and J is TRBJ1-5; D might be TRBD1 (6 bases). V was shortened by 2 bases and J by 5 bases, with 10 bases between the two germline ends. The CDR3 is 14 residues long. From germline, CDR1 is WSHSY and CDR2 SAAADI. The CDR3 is CASSEGRTDQPQHF. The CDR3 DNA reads TGCGCCAGCAGTGAGGGACGGACAGATCAGCCCCAGCATTTT.

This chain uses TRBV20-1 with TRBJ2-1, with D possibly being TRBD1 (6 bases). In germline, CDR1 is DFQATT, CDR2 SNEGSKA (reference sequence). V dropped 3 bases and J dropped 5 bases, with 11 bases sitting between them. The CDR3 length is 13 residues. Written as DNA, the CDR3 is TGCAGTGCTAGTGGCAGGGGCAACAATGAGCAGTTCTTC. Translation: CSASGRGNNEQFF.

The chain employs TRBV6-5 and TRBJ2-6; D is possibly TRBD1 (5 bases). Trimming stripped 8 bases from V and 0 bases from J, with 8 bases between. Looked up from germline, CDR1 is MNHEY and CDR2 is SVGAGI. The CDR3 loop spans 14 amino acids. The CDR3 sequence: CASSGHSGANVLTF. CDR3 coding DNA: TGTGCCAGCTCAGGACACTCTGGGGCCAACGTCCTGACTTTC.

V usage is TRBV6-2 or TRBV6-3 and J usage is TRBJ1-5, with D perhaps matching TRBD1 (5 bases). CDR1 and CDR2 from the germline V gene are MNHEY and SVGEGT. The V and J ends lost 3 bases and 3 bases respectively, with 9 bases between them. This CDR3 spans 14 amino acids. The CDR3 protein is CASSYTTDNQPQHF. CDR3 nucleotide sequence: TGTGCCAGCAGTTATACGACAGACAATCAGCCCCAGCATTTT.

CDR3 coding DNA: TGTGCCAGCAGTTACTCGACAGGGGTGGGAAACACCATATATTTT. This gives the protein CASSYSTGVGNTIYF. The chain joins TRBV6-5 to TRBJ1-3, with TRBD1 matching 8 bases. The CDR3 covers 15 residues. V dropped 0 bases and J dropped 4; count of bases not matched to a gene: 2. Germline CDR1 and CDR2: MNHEY and SVGAGI.

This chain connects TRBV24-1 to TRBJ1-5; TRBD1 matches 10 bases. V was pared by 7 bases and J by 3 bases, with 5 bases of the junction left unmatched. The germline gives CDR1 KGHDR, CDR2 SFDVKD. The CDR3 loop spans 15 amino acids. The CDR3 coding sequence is TGTGCCACCAGCCCCGGGACAGGGGACAATCAGCCCCAGCATTTT. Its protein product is CATSPGTGDNQPQHF.

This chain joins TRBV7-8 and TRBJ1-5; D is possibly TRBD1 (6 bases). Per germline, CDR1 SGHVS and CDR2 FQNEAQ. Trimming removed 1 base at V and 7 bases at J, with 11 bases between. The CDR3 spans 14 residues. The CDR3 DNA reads TGTGCCAGCAGCTTAGAACGGGGGGCCCAGCCCCAGCATTTT. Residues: CASSLERGAQPQHF.

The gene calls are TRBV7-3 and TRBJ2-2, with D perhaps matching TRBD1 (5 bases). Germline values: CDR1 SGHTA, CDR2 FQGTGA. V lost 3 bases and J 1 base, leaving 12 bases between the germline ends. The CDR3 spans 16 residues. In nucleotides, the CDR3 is TGTGCCAGCAGCTTTTGGGGTCAGGGGAACACCGGGGAGCTGTTTTTT. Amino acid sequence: CASSFWGQGNTGELFF.

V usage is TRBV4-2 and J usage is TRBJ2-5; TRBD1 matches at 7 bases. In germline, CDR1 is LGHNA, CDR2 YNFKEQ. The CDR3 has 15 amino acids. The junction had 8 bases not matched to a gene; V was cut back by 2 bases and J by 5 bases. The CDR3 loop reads CASSQSQGDAETQYF. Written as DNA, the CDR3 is TGTGCCAGCAGCCAAAGTCAGGGGGATGCCGAGACCCAGTACTTC.

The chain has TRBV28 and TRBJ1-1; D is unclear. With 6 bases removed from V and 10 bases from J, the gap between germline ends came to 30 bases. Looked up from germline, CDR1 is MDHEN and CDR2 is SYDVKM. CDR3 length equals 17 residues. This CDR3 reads CASRPPPMYLASPLAFF. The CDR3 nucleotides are TGTGCCAGCAGGCCTCCCCCGATGTATCTAGCCTCACCCCTAGCTTTCTTT.

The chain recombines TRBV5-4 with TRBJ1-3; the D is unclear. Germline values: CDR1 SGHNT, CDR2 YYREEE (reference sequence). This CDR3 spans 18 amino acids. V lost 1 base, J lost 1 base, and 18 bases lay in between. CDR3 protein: CASSLPFNDGLSGNTIYF. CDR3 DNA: TGTGCCAGCAGCTTGCCATTCAACGATGGACTTTCTGGAAACACCATATATTTT.

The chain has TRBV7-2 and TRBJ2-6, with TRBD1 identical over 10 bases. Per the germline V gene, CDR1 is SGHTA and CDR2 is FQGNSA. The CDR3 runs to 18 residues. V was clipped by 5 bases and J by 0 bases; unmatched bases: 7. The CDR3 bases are TGTGCCAGCAGCCGGGGACAGGGGACGGGCTCTGGGGCCAACGTCCTGACTTTC. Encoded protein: CASSRGQGTGSGANVLTF.

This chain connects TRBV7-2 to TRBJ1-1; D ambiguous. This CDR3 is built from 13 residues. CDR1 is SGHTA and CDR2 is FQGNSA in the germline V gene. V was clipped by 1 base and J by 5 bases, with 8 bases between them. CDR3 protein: CASSLGASTEAFF. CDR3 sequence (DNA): TGTGCCAGCAGCTTAGGGGCATCTACTGAAGCTTTCTTT.

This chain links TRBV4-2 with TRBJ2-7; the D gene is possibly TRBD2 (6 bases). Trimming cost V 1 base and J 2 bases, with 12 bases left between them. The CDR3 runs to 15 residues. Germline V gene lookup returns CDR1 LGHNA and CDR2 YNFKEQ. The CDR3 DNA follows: TGTGCCAGCAGCCAAGTATCCACGGGAGCCTACGAGCAGTACTTC. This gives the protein CASSQVSTGAYEQYF.

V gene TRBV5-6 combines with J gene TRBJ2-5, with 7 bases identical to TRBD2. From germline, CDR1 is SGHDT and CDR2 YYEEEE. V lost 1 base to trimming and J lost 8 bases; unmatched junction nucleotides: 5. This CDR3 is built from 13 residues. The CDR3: CASSLSSGATQYF. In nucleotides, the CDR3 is TGTGCCAGCAGCTTGTCCAGCGGGGCAACCCAGTACTTC.

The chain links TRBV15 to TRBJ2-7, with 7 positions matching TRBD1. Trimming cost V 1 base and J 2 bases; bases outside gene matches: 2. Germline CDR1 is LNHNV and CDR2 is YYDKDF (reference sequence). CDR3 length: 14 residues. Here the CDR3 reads CATSRAGQPYEQYF. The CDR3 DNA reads TGTGCCACCAGCAGAGCGGGACAGCCCTACGAGCAGTACTTC.

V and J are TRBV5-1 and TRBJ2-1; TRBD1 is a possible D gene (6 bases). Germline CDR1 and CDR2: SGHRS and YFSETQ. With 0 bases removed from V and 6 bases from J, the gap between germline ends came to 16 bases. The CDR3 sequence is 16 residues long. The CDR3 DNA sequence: TGCGCCAGCAGCTTGGGAAATCGTGGGGACATCAATGAGCAGTTCTTC. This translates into CASSLGNRGDINEQFF.

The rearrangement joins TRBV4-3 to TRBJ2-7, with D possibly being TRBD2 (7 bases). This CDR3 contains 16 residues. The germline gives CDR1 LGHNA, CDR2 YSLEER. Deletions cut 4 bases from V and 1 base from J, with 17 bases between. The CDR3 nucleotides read TGCGCCAGCAGCCCGGTAGGGGGGGGTTTGTCCTACGAGCAGTACTTC. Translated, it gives CASSPVGGGLSYEQYF.

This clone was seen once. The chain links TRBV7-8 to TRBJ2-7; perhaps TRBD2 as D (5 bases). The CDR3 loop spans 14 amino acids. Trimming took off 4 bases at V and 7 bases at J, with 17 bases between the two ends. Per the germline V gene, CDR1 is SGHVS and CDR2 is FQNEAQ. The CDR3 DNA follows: TGTGCCAGCAGCTCGGTGCGTGGAACGGGGGAGCAGTACTTC. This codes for CASSSVRGTGEQYF.